The rows below give T cell receptor beta chains drawn from one sample of a study of a mutant IDH1 vaccine in newly diagnosed glioma. Repertoires were generated with immunoSEQ multiplex PCR, while TCRdb's copy carries only in-frame clones and drops some. Here the sample spans 40,000 to 50,000 clones, around 74% being singletons. The antigens for these receptors are not known. This specimen was PBMCs, taken from a glioma patient whose treatment included an IDH1 peptide vaccine. These receptor sequences come from a man aged 45-60 years with glioma. Both conserved end residues are part of each CDR3. D genes are given only for firm matches. Where a row states a size, it is once, few, many or the class of an expanded clone; other rows omit it.

v_gene,abundance,d_gene,j_gene,CDR3nt,CDR3aa
TRBV5-6,NA,NA,TRBJ2-7,TGTGCCAGCAGCGGCGGACTTAAACGGCTCCACTACGAGCAGTACTTC,CASSGGLKRLHYEQYF
TRBV28,NA,NA,TRBJ1-2,TGTGCCAGCAGTTTTCCAGGAGTGGAGAGGCTCAACTATGGCTACACCTTC,CASSFPGVERLNYGYTF
TRBV19,NA,NA,TRBJ2-5,TGTGCCAGTAGTATAGATTATGGGATGGGGGAGACCCAGTACTTC,CASSIDYGMGETQYF
TRBV18,NA,NA,TRBJ2-5,TGTGCCAGCTCCGAGGGGCCACAAGAGATCCAGTACTTC,CASSEGPQEIQYF
TRBV19,NA,NA,TRBJ2-3,TGTGCCAGTAGTGTTTCCGAAACCCTCCCAGATACGCAGTATTTT,CASSVSETLPDTQYF
TRBV19,few,TRBD2,TRBJ2-7,TGTGCCAGTACTCGAGCGGGGGGACGCGGGGACTACGAGCAGTACTTC,CASTRAGGRGDYEQYF
TRBV19,NA,NA,TRBJ1-4,TGTGCCAGTGTTCGGGGGACGGCAACTAATGAAAAACTGTTTTTT,CASVRGTATNEKLFF
TRBV2,few,NA,TRBJ1-5,TGTGCCAGCAGAGACCCCGCAGTCGGCCAGCCCCAGCATTTT,CASRDPAVGQPQHF
TRBV15,NA,NA,TRBJ2-2,TGTGCCACCAGCAGAGATCAGGGGTTGGACACCGGGGAGCTGTTTTTT,CATSRDQGLDTGELFF
TRBV7-2,NA,NA,TRBJ2-7,TGTGCCAGCAGCTTAGATCCGGAAGAGGCCTACGAGCAGTACTTC,CASSLDPEEAYEQYF
TRBV15,NA,NA,TRBJ2-2,TGTGCCACCACCGACCTTATAAGAGCCGGGGAGCTGTTTTTT,CATTDLIRAGELFF
TRBV18,NA,TRBD1,TRBJ2-7,TGTGCCAGCTCACCTCCGGGACAGGGAGGCCACGAGCAGTACTTC,CASSPPGQGGHEQYF
TRBV27,NA,NA,TRBJ1-1,TGTGCCAGCAGCATAGACATTAACACTGAAGCTTTCTTT,CASSIDINTEAFF
TRBV28,NA,TRBD2,TRBJ2-1,TGTGCCAGCAGTTTACCAGTCGGGAGGAATGAGCAGTTCTTC,CASSLPVGRNEQFF
TRBV4-3,medium-sized,NA,TRBJ2-7,TGCGCCAGCAGCCAAGATAACGAACAGACCTACGAGCAGTACTTC,CASSQDNEQTYEQYF
TRBV4-1,NA,NA,TRBJ1-5,TGCGCCAGCAGCCGGACTGGGGGTCAGCCCCAGCATTTT,CASSRTGGQPQHF
TRBV6-6,few,NA,TRBJ1-4,TGTGCCAGCAGTGACACCCTTCGTGAGGAAAAACTGTTTTTT,CASSDTLREEKLFF
TRBV7-2,NA,TRBD1,TRBJ1-4,TGTGCCAGCAGTCCCGACCGACAGGGGGCGCGGGGAAAACTGTTTTTT,CASSPDRQGARGKLFF
TRBV19,once,TRBD1,TRBJ1-5,TGTGCCAGTAGTACGGGACAGGAGAATCAGCCCCAGCATTTT,CASSTGQENQPQHF
TRBV30,NA,TRBD1,TRBJ1-1,TGTGCCTGGAGTCTAGGACAGGGGGAGGCTTTCTTT,CAWSLGQGEAFF
TRBV13,NA,TRBD1,TRBJ2-3,TGTGCCAGCAGCTTAGGCGGGACAGGGCTGAATACGCAGTATTTT,CASSLGGTGLNTQYF
TRBV5-6,NA,NA,TRBJ1-5,TGTGCCAGCAGCTTGTACAGCTATAGCAATCAGCCCCAGCATTTT,CASSLYSYSNQPQHF
TRBV23-1,NA,NA,TRBJ2-7,TGCGCCAGCAGTCTCGAACCTCCAACCTACGAGCAGTACTTC,CASSLEPPTYEQYF
TRBV6-5,once,NA,TRBJ2-1,TGTGCCAGCAGCCCCGGCGACTCCTACAATGAGCAGTTCTTC,CASSPGDSYNEQFF
TRBV10-3,NA,NA,TRBJ1-2,TGTGCCATCAAGAACTATGGCTACACCTTC,CAIKNYGYTF
TRBV5-6,NA,NA,TRBJ1-3,TGTGCCAGCAGCTTGGTGCCGTCGTCCGGAAACACCATATATTTT,CASSLVPSSGNTIYF
TRBV5-6,NA,NA,TRBJ2-3,TGTGCCAGCAGCTCAACGGATACGCAGTATTTT,CASSSTDTQYF
TRBV7-6,NA,NA,TRBJ1-1,TGTGCCAGCAGCTTATCTAAGAACACTGAAGCTTTCTTT,CASSLSKNTEAFF
TRBV29-1,once,NA,TRBJ1-3,TGCAGCGTTGAACAGGGCTCTGGAAACACCATATATTTT,CSVEQGSGNTIYF
TRBV7-6,NA,NA,TRBJ1-1,TGTGCCAGCAGCTCCGGTCGACAGACCCGAGTAGCTTTCTTT,CASSSGRQTRVAFF
TRBV5-5,NA,NA,TRBJ2-6,TGTGCCAGCAGCTTGGGGAATGCTGGGGCCAACGTCCTGACTTTC,CASSLGNAGANVLTF
TRBV28,NA,NA,TRBJ2-3,TGTGCCTGGGGTACGCGGAGAACAGATACGCAGTATTTT,CAWGTRRTDTQYF
TRBV5-8,NA,TRBD1,TRBJ2-1,TGTGCCAGCAGCCCCGGAGCGGGGACAGGGTTGGTGGAGCAGTTCTTC,CASSPGAGTGLVEQFF
TRBV27,few,NA,TRBJ2-7,TGTGCCAGCAGTTTGAAAGACCCCTACGAGCAGTACTTC,CASSLKDPYEQYF
TRBV29-1,NA,NA,TRBJ1-1,TGCAGCGTTGAGGGGGTCACGAACACTGAAGCTTTCTTT,CSVEGVTNTEAFF
TRBV6-1,NA,NA,TRBJ1-3,TGTGCCAGCAAAGAGGGGCCGGGAAACACCATATATTTT,CASKEGPGNTIYF
TRBV2,NA,TRBD1,TRBJ1-4,TGTGCCAGCAGTCCCGGGACAGCAGGAGAAAAACTGTTTTTT,CASSPGTAGEKLFF
TRBV7-2,few,NA,TRBJ2-1,TGTGCCAGCGTCCAGCGTAGCCACAATGAGCAGTTCTTC,CASVQRSHNEQFF
TRBV30,NA,TRBD2,TRBJ2-5,TGTGCCTGGAAAAAAACCGGGGGGAAGACCCAGTACTTC,CAWKKTGGKTQYF
TRBV29-1,NA,NA,TRBJ2-1,TGCAGCGTTGTAAAGGTCACTCACCGATACAATGAGCAGTTCTTC,CSVVKVTHRYNEQFF
TRBV7-2,NA,TRBD1,TRBJ1-2,TGTGCCAGCAGCTTAGAGGTCAGGGGGCGGGATGGCTACACCTTC,CASSLEVRGRDGYTF
TRBV5-1,NA,TRBD1,TRBJ2-1,TGCGCCAGCAGCTGGAACGGAGGACAGGGGGCAAACAATGAGCAGTTCTTC,CASSWNGGQGANNEQFF
TRBV27,NA,NA,TRBJ1-1,TGTGCCAGCAGTTTCAACAAAAACACTGAAGCTTTCTTT,CASSFNKNTEAFF
TRBV2,NA,NA,TRBJ1-2,TGTGCCAGCAGTGCAACAGGGAAACATGGCTACACCTTC,CASSATGKHGYTF
TRBV19,NA,NA,TRBJ1-1,TGTGCCAGTAGCCAAATGGAGGAGGCTTTCTTT,CASSQMEEAFF